Listed below are T cell receptor beta chains from one sample, sequenced in a study of blood T cells in healthy people across ages. Each CDR3 protein is one row after TCRdb ran MiXCR on the 5' RACE reads. The sample has some 1.5 million distinct CDR3 sequences, about 30% seen once. Sample: blood. The receptor source for this set is a woman in her 30s in good health. Each CDR3 is given without its conserved first and last residue. A D gene is named only where the DNA matches it firmly. Clone size is given for some rows only: seen once, a few or many times, or a class if the clone is expanded.

d_gene	abundance	v_gene	CDR3aa
NA	NA	TRBV6-5	ASSLAGHSEKLF
NA	NA	TRBV30	AWKTGTANTKAF
NA	few	TRBV20-1	SVSGINSNQPQH
NA	NA	TRBV20-1	SATVGGSYNEQF
NA	few	TRBV30	AWSVRQKSSYNEQF
TRBD2	NA	TRBV18	ASSLGLAGEAQY
NA	NA	TRBV20-1	SARDPSGIDEQY
NA	NA	TRBV5-5	ASSLVLGRTNEKLF
NA	few	TRBV20-1	SATHEGPQH
NA	few	TRBV20-1	SATTARDDYNEQF
NA	NA	TRBV5-1	ASSLAPTNEKLF
TRBD1	NA	TRBV15	ATSRDRGAAF
NA	NA	TRBV5-1	ASRQRDGTEEQF
TRBD2	NA	TRBV12-3/TRBV12-4	ASSHPGLAVTDTQY
NA	few	TRBV7-9	ASSRTGTGELF
NA	NA	TRBV7-2	ASSPGWSEAF
NA	NA	TRBV2	ATQTGRSLGEQF
NA	NA	TRBV4-3	ASSQDRGRMYEQY
NA	NA	TRBV28	ASRFRRTQETQY
NA	NA	TRBV29-1	SVELATNEKRF
TRBD2	NA	TRBV7-9	ASSSSLAGGPVRGEQF
NA	many	TRBV6-6	ASSRAEFYGYT
TRBD1	few	TRBV12-3/TRBV12-4	ASSSTAGGEQY
NA	NA	TRBV20-1	SARWQMNTEAF
TRBD1	few	TRBV5-1	ASSPGTARLNTEAF
NA	NA	TRBV6-2/TRBV6-3	ASGLRPVYEQY
TRBD2	many	TRBV15	ATALRSGGETQY
NA	many	TRBV5-6	ASSPTAGVNSYGYT
NA	NA	TRBV6-5	ATRTGNSNQPQH
NA	once	TRBV10-3	AISDAGNSGNTIY
NA	few	TRBV6-6	ASTRELAREKLF